The rows below give T cell receptor beta chains drawn from one sample of a study of T cells in lung cancer brain metastases. Assay: immunoSEQ multiplex PCR; the TCRdb copy retains only in-frame clones and omits some. The table records some 2,000 clones, 80% to 95% of them present only once. Sequencing input: tumor tissue from the primary lung tumor. The receptors originated from a woman in her thirties with non-small cell lung cancer. The conserved cysteine and the conserved F or W are not part of the CDR3 here. Each record gives: J gene, V gene, clone size, CDR3 protein. Not all rows give a size; the values are once, few, many and, for expanded clones, a class.

TRBJ1-4,TRBV5-1,.,ASSLTRVDEKLF
TRBJ1-2,TRBV19,.,ASSILAGQNYGYT
TRBJ2-2,TRBV4-2,.,ASSRQNTGELF
TRBJ2-7,TRBV6-6,.,ASSLRQGYEQY
TRBJ2-1,TRBV27,.,ATLRGGASSYNEQF
TRBJ2-1,TRBV6-5,.,ASRPSGSYNEQF
TRBJ2-2,TRBV5-1,.,ASAETRGTGELF
TRBJ2-3,TRBV18,once,ASSRTSGPTDTQY
TRBJ2-3,TRBV7-6,.,ASSLGAAGAGSDTQY
TRBJ1-1,TRBV5-6,.,ASSLMGQLNTEAF
TRBJ1-2,TRBV9,.,ASRGDSFNYGYT
TRBJ2-5,TRBV29-1,.,SGKIGGVQETQY
TRBJ2-5,TRBV18,.,ASSPRRQAIETQY
TRBJ2-3,TRBV19,.,ASRTGLAGINTQY
TRBJ2-2,TRBV9,.,ASSVAWSGRYTGELF
TRBJ2-3,TRBV4-3,.,ASSQHNGRSSDTQY
TRBJ2-3,TRBV2,.,ASQGLAGSVADMQY
TRBJ2-5,TRBV12-5,.,ASAPVGLGETQY
TRBJ2-3,TRBV15,.,ATSRATGITDTQY
TRBJ2-3,TRBV9,.,ASSVYRGREDTQY
TRBJ2-3,TRBV2,.,ASSVQAQY
TRBJ1-2,TRBV9,.,ASSVQGNYGYT
TRBJ1-5,TRBV5-1,.,ASSSGTGGASQPQH
TRBJ1-2,TRBV28,.,ASSLRGFGYGYT
TRBJ2-6,TRBV9,.,ASSSRTDHAGANVLT
TRBJ2-3,TRBV7-3,once,ASSPDLAGADMQY
TRBJ2-5,TRBV4-1,.,ASSHALGLAARETQY
TRBJ2-6,TRBV5-1,.,ASRLDGSLSTGANVLT
TRBJ2-7,TRBV4-1,.,ASSLTDRELAYEQY
TRBJ2-6,TRBV6-5,.,ASSKGGFGANVLT
TRBJ1-2,TRBV5-6,.,ASSFPGQDYGYT
TRBJ2-1,TRBV7-2,.,ASSLGGAGDNEQF
TRBJ2-5,TRBV29-1,few,SVRLGQGGETQY
TRBJ2-7,TRBV27,.,ASTPNGGGLTYEQY
TRBJ2-1,TRBV6-1,few,ASSEIGGGPYEQF
TRBJ2-6,TRBV7-7,few,ASSICTPQSRANVLT
TRBJ2-2,TRBV4-1,.,ASRSGRETGELF
TRBJ2-7,TRBV7-9,.,ASSSDGTGVEEQY
TRBJ2-2,TRBV7-9,.,ASRGGGTGELF
TRBJ2-3,TRBV4-2,.,ASSQDRTGTDTQY
TRBJ2-1,TRBV18,.,ASSPRDSDNEQF
TRBJ1-5,TRBV27,.,ASSLSRSFNQPQH
TRBJ2-7,TRBV7-8,.,ASSLPGTLAAFGQY
TRBJ2-2,TRBV7-9,.,ASSFVTGPTGELF
TRBJ2-1,TRBV7-2,.,ASNFPGYNEQF
TRBJ2-7,TRBV6-1,once,ASSEPSGSYEQY
TRBJ2-1,TRBV4-3,.,ASSQDPTRNNEQF
TRBJ1-2,TRBV9,.,ASSVRGSYGYT
TRBJ1-5,TRBV5-8,.,ASSVDSRQPQH
TRBJ2-2,TRBV18,.,ASSRQGALTGELF
TRBJ2-7,TRBV5-6,.,ASRYTQAGDEQY
TRBJ1-2,TRBV7-2,.,ASSRSGVSGYT
TRBJ2-7,TRBV28,.,ASSLLGTSGYEQY
TRBJ2-1,TRBV27,.,ASSRVLAGVHNEQF
TRBJ2-7,TRBV7-9,.,ASSLTGGQGTYEQY